The 28 T cell receptor beta chains given below trace back to one sample, sequenced in a study of shared clonotypes between healthy human individuals. Clones were read by immunoSEQ multiplex PCR, and TCRdb kept only the in-frame ones, dropping some. The table lists 950,000 to 1,100,000 clones, roughly 70% of them singletons. Material for sequencing was memory CD4+ T cells sorted from blood. The subset here: CD45RA-negative fraction. The receptors stem from a man younger than 35 in good health.

The J gene is TRBJ2-7, the V gene TRBV30; TRBD1 might be the D (8 bases). V lost 1 base to trimming and J lost 3 bases, with 25 bases between them. This CDR3 is built from 18 residues. The germline gives CDR1 GTSNPN, CDR2 SVGIG (reference sequence). The CDR3 coding sequence is TGTGCCTGGAGTGACAGGGGGGGCCATCGGGCACTGAACTACGAGCAGTACTTC. Encoded protein: CAWSDRGGHRALNYEQYF.

For this clone: In the same sample, other DNA sequences code for this CDR3. This sequence joins TRBV18 and TRBJ1-1, with TRBD1 as a possible D gene (5 bases). Germline CDR1 reads KGHSH; CDR2 reads LQKENI. V was trimmed by 2 bases and J by 0 bases, leaving 10 bases between them. This CDR3 contains 15 residues. The CDR3 reads CASSPGGQLNTEAFF. CDR3 sequence (DNA): TGTGCCAGCTCACCAGGCGGACAATTGAACACTGAAGCTTTCTTT.

The sample holds one count of this clone. Other DNA sequences of this sample code for an identical CDR3. The rearrangement uses TRBV30 and TRBJ2-5; 9 nucleotides match TRBD2. This CDR3 has 14 amino acids. The V gene's germline CDR1 is GTSNPN and CDR2 SVGIG (reference sequence). V was pared by 1 base and J by 4 bases, with 4 bases of the junction left unmatched. This chain's CDR3 is CAWSAGLAGETQYF. In nucleotides, the CDR3 is TGTGCCTGGAGTGCGGGACTAGCTGGAGAGACCCAGTACTTC.

The V and J genes are TRBV7-9 and TRBJ1-3; TRBD1 matches at 7 bases. The J segment lost 4 bases and the V segment lost 4 bases, leaving 7 bases of the junction unmatched. The CDR3 spans 15 residues. Germline V gene sequence: CDR1 SEHNR, CDR2 FQNEAQ (reference sequence). The CDR3 nucleotides read TGTGCCAGCAGCTCCTACGACAGGGACGGAAACACCATATATTTT. Translating gives CASSSYDRDGNTIYF.

This chain joins TRBV29-1 and TRBJ2-4, with D possibly being TRBD1 or TRBD2 (5 bases each). This CDR3 spans 16 amino acids. Trimming pared 4 bases from V and 1 base from J, leaving 17 bases between. CDR1 SQVTM and CDR2 ANQGSEA come from the germline V gene. The CDR3 is CSVVGPGVEAKNIQYF. In nucleotides, the CDR3 is TGCAGCGTTGTGGGGCCCGGGGTGGAGGCCAAAAACATTCAGTACTTC.

This clone was observed a handful of times. This CDR3 is also generated by other DNA sequences in the sample. The CDR3, as DNA: TGTGCCAGCAGCTTGGATATCTACGAGCAGTACTTC. Protein: CASSLDIYEQYF. V usage is TRBV5-4 and J usage is TRBJ2-7, with unresolved D. CDR1 SGHNT and CDR2 YYREEE come from the germline V gene (reference sequence). CDR3 length: 12 amino acids. The V and J ends lost 0 bases and 3 bases respectively, with 4 bases between them. The complete variable domain, with remaining parts taken from reference TRBV5-4 and TRBJ2-7, reads ETGVTQSPTHLIKTRGQQVTLRCSSQSGHNTVSWYQQALGQGPQFIFQYYREEENGRGNFPPRFSGLQFPNYSSELNVNALELDDSALYLCASSLDIYEQYFGPGTRLTVT.

This sequence joins TRBV5-5 and TRBJ2-2; 8 nucleotides agree with TRBD1. CDR3 length equals 16 residues. Germline CDR1 and CDR2: SGHKS and YYEKEE (reference sequence). V lost 1 base and J lost 0; bases outside the gene matches: 2. CDR3 coding DNA: TGTGCCAGCAGCTTGAGACAGGGGACGAACACCGGGGAGCTGTTTTTT. Protein sequence: CASSLRQGTNTGELFF.

V is TRBV5-1 and J is TRBJ2-6; D gene ambiguous. Trimming cost V 0 bases and J 2 bases, with 6 bases left between them. The CDR3 length is 15 residues. Germline CDR1 and CDR2: SGHRS and YFSETQ. CDR3 sequence (DNA): TGCGCCAGCAGCTTGGGGGTCCCTGGGGCCAACGTCCTGACTTTC. Amino acids: CASSLGVPGANVLTF.

This clone occurred once. In the same sample, other DNA sequences code for this CDR3. The chain has TRBV28 and TRBJ1-6; TRBD1 agrees at 11 bases. The V segment lost 2 bases and the J segment 4 bases; nucleotides outside the gene matches: 1. This CDR3 region has 16 residues. Germline values: CDR1 MDHEN, CDR2 SYDVKM. CDR3 DNA: TGTGCCAGCAGTTTAGGGACAGGGGGATATAATTCACCCCTCCACTTT. It yields the protein CASSLGTGGYNSPLHF.

With respect to this clone: It may be a read error: a sequence one base away is much more abundant. Other DNA sequences from this sample encode an identical CDR3 as well. The CDR3 sequence is CASSLGLAGSTDTQYF. The DNA for the CDR3 is TGTGCCAGCAGCTTGGGACTAGCGGGGAGCACAGATACGCAGTATTTT. The rearrangement links TRBV7-3 to TRBJ2-3; 13 bases match TRBD2. The germline V gene has CDR1 SGHTA and CDR2 FQGTGA. The CDR3 is made up of 16 amino acids. With 3 bases clipped from V and 0 bases from J, the junction kept 0 bases outside the gene matches.

The chain is built from TRBV7-2 and TRBJ1-2; 9 bases are a match to TRBD1. Per germline, CDR1 SGHTA and CDR2 FQGNSA. CDR3 length equals 15 residues. The trim removed 2 bases at V and 4 bases at J, leaving 5 bases unmatched. CDR3 DNA sequence: TGTGCCAGCAGCTTAAACAGGGGGCGAGGCTATGGCTACACCTTC. It encodes CASSLNRGRGYGYTF.

V and J are TRBV6-5 and TRBJ1-1; 7 nucleotides align to TRBD1. The germline CDR1 and CDR2 sequences are MNHEY and SVGAGI. J gave up 6 bases and V 5 bases, and 6 bases lay outside the gene matches. There are 13 residues in the CDR3. Here the CDR3 DNA reads TGTGCCAGCAGTGCGGCTACAGGGGCTGAAGCTTTCTTT. It is translated as CASSAATGAEAFF.

This clone was counted once. The chain has TRBV6-1 and TRBJ2-1; D is unclear. The length of the CDR3 is 14 residues. V shed 8 bases and J shed 7 bases, with 18 bases lying between them. The germline V gene has CDR1 MNHNS and CDR2 SASEGT. CDR3 region: CASVSDSVLNEQFF. For the CDR3, the DNA is TGTGCCAGCGTGAGCGACTCGGTGCTGAATGAGCAGTTCTTC.

V gene TRBV25-1 combines with J gene TRBJ2-5; 7 nucleotides line up with TRBD2. The CDR3 runs to 16 residues. The V segment lost 3 bases and the J segment 4 bases; nucleotides outside the gene matches: 11. The germline CDR1 and CDR2 sequences are MGHDK and SYGVNS. The chain's CDR3 is CASSDGGGMKSETQYF. As DNA, the CDR3 is TGTGCCAGCAGTGATGGGGGGGGTATGAAGTCAGAGACCCAGTACTTC.

V and J are TRBV25-1 and TRBJ1-2; possibly TRBD1 for D (6 bases). The germline CDR1 and CDR2 sequences are MGHDK and SYGVNS. The V end was cut by 11 bases, the J end by 6 bases, with 16 bases between. The CDR3 contains 12 residues. The CDR3 here is CASLGTLDGYTF. The CDR3, as DNA: TGTGCCTCGCTAGGGACACTGGATGGCTACACCTTC.

The chain carries TRBV7-9 and TRBJ2-5; D gene uncertain. The germline V gene encodes CDR1 SEHNR and CDR2 FQNEAQ (reference sequence). This CDR3 region has 15 residues. Trimming left V 6 bases short and J 1 base short, with 15 bases between. The CDR3 is CASSKADGSQETQYF. In nucleotides, the CDR3 is TGTGCCAGCAGTAAGGCGGACGGAAGCCAAGAGACCCAGTACTTC.

This clone was detected once. This sequence joins TRBV2 and TRBJ2-3; D is unresolved. The germline gives CDR1 SNHLY, CDR2 FYNNEI. V lost 2 bases to trimming and J lost 2 bases, with 11 bases between them. This CDR3 is built from 15 residues. The DNA for the CDR3 is TGTGCCAGCAGTGAATCGTGGGCCCTCACAGATACGCAGTATTTT. Translation gives CASSESWALTDTQYF.

A few counts support this clone. The chain employs TRBV7-2 and TRBJ2-1; 7 nucleotides align to TRBD2. This CDR3 is built from 16 residues. Germline V lookup: CDR1 SGHTA, CDR2 FQGNSA. J was trimmed by 3 bases and V by 5 bases; bases with no gene match: 10. CDR3 sequence (DNA): TGTGCCAGCAGCCGAACTAGCGCCACCCTCTACAATGAGCAGTTCTTC. It codes for CASSRTSATLYNEQFF.

The table lists this clone with a few counts. The chain is built from TRBV30 and TRBJ1-2; unclear D gene. Germline CDR1 and CDR2: GTSNPN and SVGIG (reference sequence). V lost 1 base, J lost 0 bases, and 15 bases lay in between. CDR3 size: 16 residues. CDR3 bases: TGTGCCTGGAGTGCGCTTAAGGGAGGACCTAACTATGGCTACACCTTC. It encodes CAWSALKGGPNYGYTF.

The chain recombines TRBV18 with TRBJ2-1, with a possible D match to TRBD2 (6 bases). CDR1 and CDR2 (germline): KGHSH, LQKENI. CDR3 length equals 16 residues. Trimming shortened V by 3 bases and J by 2 bases, and 14 bases separated the two germline ends. This CDR3 is CASSPRLGGAYNEQFF. CDR3 DNA sequence: TGTGCCAGCTCACCCAGACTAGGTGGGGCCTACAATGAGCAGTTCTTC.

J is TRBJ2-5 and V is TRBV5-1, with D tentatively TRBD2 (5 bases). The CDR3 is made up of 12 amino acids. Germline V lookup: CDR1 SGHRS, CDR2 YFSETQ. V shed 6 bases and J shed 2 bases, with 8 bases lying between them. The CDR3 sequence is CASTDSQETQYF. DNA for the CDR3: TGCGCCAGCACGGACTCTCAAGAGACCCAGTACTTC. Combining the CDR3 with reference TRBV5-1 and TRBJ2-5 gives the whole variable domain KAGVTQTPRYLIKTRGQQVTLSCSPISGHRSVSWYQQTPGQGLQFLFEYFSETQRNKGNFPGRFSGRQFSNSRSEMNVSTLELGDSALYLCASTDSQETQYFGPGTRLLVL.

The chain couples TRBV7-9 to TRBJ2-1, with D possibly being TRBD1 (6 bases). The germline gives CDR1 SEHNR, CDR2 FQNEAQ (reference sequence). The CDR3 is made up of 13 amino acids. V lost 4 bases and J lost 4, with 8 bases in between. Written as DNA, the CDR3 is TGTGCCAGCAGCTGGGACACTTACAATGAGCAGTTCTTC. It encodes CASSWDTYNEQFF.

The genes are TRBV5-3 and TRBJ2-5; 7 bases are a match to TRBD1. Being an ORF, TRBV5-3 has a function that is uncertain. J lost 1 base, V lost 2 bases, and 5 bases had no gene match. CDR3 length: 15 residues. Here the CDR3 DNA reads TGTGCCAGAAGCTTTACACGGGACAGCCAAGAGACCCAGTACTTC. It encodes CARSFTRDSQETQYF.

This CDR3 reads CASSSGQAEGKLFF. In DNA, the CDR3 is TGTGCCAGCAGTTCCGGACAGGCGGAAGGAAAACTGTTTTTT. The V and J genes are TRBV28 and TRBJ1-4; the match to TRBD1 covers 7 bases. The germline V gene has CDR1 MDHEN and CDR2 SYDVKM. The V gene end was trimmed by 4 bases and the J gene end by 10 bases; junction bases not matched to a gene: 9. The CDR3 is 14 amino acids.

The chain links TRBV14 to TRBJ1-2; 8 bases line up with TRBD1. The CDR3 contains 15 residues. Trimming took 2 bases from V and 6 from J; bases not matched to a gene: 8. The germline V gene encodes CDR1 SGHDN and CDR2 FVKESK. The CDR3 nucleotides are TGTGCCAGCAGCCAATACGACAGGGGAAGGGATGGCTACACCTTC. Translated: CASSQYDRGRDGYTF.

The chain uses TRBV30 and TRBJ2-5; no firm D call. Germline V lookup: CDR1 GTSNPN, CDR2 SVGIG (reference sequence). The V and J ends lost 0 bases and 9 bases respectively, with 14 bases between them. The CDR3 covers 13 residues. CDR3 in DNA: TGTGCCTGGAGTGTCCGGACCCCTAGGGCCCAGTACTTC. As protein: CAWSVRTPRAQYF. Looking up the rest from reference TRBV30 and TRBJ2-5 gives the full variable domain: SQTIHQWPATLVQPVGSPLSLECTVEGTSNPNLYWYRQAAGRGLQLLFYSVGIGQISSEVPQNLSASRPQDRQFILSSKKLLLSDSGFYLCAWSVRTPRAQYFGPGTRLLVL.

The CDR3 nucleotides read TGTGCCAGCAGCCTCAACCCCCTGTCGGTGGAGACCCAGTACTTC. This encodes CASSLNPLSVETQYF. J is TRBJ2-5 and V is TRBV7-2; D remains unclear. CDR1 and CDR2 (germline): SGHTA, FQGNSA. The CDR3 runs 15 residues. Trimming took 5 bases from V and 5 from J, leaving 18 bases between them.

The V and J genes are TRBV2 and TRBJ2-7; D unresolved. Trimming cost V 7 bases and J 3 bases, with 13 bases left between them. The CDR3 is made up of 13 amino acids. Germline CDR1 is SNHLY and CDR2 is FYNNEI. The CDR3 DNA follows: TGTGCCAGCAAGTTAACGGATAACTACGAGCAGTACTTC. Its protein is CASKLTDNYEQYF.